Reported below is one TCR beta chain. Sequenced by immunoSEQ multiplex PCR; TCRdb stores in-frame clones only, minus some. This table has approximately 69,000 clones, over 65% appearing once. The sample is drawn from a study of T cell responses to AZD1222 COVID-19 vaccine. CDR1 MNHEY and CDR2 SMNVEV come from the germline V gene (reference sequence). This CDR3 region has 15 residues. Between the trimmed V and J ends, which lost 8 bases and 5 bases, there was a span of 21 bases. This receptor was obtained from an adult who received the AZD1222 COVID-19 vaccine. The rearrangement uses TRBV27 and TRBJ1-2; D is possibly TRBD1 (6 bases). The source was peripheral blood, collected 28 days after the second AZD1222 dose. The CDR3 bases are TGTGCCAGCGCGTTGCCGAAGGGGGAGGGTTATGGCTACACCTTC. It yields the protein CASALPKGEGYGYTF.